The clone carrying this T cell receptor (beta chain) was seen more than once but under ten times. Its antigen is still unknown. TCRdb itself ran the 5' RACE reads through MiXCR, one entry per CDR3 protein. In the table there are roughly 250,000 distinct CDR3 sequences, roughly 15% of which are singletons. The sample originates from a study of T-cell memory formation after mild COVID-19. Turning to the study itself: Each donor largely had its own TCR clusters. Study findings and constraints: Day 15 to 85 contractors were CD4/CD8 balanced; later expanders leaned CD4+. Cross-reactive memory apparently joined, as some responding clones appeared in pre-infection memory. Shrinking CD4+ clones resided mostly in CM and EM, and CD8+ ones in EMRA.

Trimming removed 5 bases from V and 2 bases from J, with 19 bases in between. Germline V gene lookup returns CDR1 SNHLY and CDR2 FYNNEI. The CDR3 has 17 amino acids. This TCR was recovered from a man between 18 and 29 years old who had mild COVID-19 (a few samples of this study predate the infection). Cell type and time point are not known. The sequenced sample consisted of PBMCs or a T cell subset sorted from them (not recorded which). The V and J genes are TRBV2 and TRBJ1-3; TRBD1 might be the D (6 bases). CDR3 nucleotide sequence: TGTGCCAGCAGTTTTCTCCCAGGGGCGGAGCCTGGAAACACCATATATTTT. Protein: CASSFLPGAEPGNTIYF.